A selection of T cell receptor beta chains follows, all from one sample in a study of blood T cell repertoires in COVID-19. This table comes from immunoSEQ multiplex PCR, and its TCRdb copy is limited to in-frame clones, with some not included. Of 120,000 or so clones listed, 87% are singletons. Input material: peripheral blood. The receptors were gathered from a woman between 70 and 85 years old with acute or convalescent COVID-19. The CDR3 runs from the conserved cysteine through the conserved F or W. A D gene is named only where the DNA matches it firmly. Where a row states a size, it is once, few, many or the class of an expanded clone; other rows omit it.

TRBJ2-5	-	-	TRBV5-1	CASSLENSFLQTQYF	TGCGCCAGCAGCTTGGAGAACTCCTTTTTGCAGACCCAGTACTTC
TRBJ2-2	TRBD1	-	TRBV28	CASSPGQGATGELFF	TGTGCCAGCAGTCCGGGACAGGGGGCGACCGGGGAGCTGTTTTTT
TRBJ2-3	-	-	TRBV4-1	CASTTQGNTDTQYF	TGCGCCAGCACTACACAGGGAAACACAGATACGCAGTATTTT
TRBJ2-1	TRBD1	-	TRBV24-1	CATSEDRGSYNEQFF	TGTGCCACCAGTGAAGACAGGGGTTCCTACAATGAGCAGTTCTTC
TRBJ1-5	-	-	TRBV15	CATSRAGQINQPQHF	TGTGCCACCAGCAGAGCAGGGCAGATCAATCAGCCCCAGCATTTT
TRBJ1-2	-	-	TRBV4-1	CASSQVGIYGYTF	TGCGCCAGCAGCCAAGTCGGGATCTATGGCTACACCTTC
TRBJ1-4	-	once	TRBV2	CAGSRDPRSEKLFF	TGTGCCGGCAGTCGAGACCCCCGGAGTGAAAAACTGTTTTTT
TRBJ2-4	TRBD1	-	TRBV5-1	CASSPFEGQGNDIQYF	TGCGCCAGCAGCCCATTCGAGGGACAGGGGAATGACATTCAGTACTTC
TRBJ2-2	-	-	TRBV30	CAWSVPGDNTGELFF	TGTGCCTGGAGTGTGCCAGGGGATAACACCGGGGAGCTGTTTTTT
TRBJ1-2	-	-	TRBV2	CASSVLGVGNGYTF	TGTGCCAGCAGTGTGTTAGGGGTTGGGAATGGCTACACCTTC
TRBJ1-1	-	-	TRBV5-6	CASSLRQPYMNTEAFF	TGTGCCAGCAGCTTGCGACAGCCGTATATGAACACTGAAGCTTTCTTT
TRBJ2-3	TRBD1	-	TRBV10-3	CAISPGTGENTQYF	TGTGCCATCAGTCCCGGGACAGGGGAGAATACGCAGTATTTT
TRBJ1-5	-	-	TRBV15	CATSREFSRGNQPQHF	TGTGCCACCAGCAGAGAGTTTTCCAGGGGCAATCAGCCCCAGCATTTT
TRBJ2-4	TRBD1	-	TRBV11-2	CASSSLRGRRDIQYF	TGTGCCAGCAGCTCCCTCAGGGGGCGGCGGGACATTCAGTACTTC
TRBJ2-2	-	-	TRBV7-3	CASSLRQGGTGELFF	TGTGCCAGCAGCTTAAGGCAGGGAGGCACCGGGGAGCTGTTTTTT
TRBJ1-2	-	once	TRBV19	CASSRGPYGYTF	TGTGCCAGCTCCAGGGGTCCCTATGGCTACACCTTC
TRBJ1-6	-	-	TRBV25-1	CASSRPGSSYNSPLHF	TGTGCCAGCAGTAGGCCCGGGAGCTCCTATAATTCACCCCTCCACTTT
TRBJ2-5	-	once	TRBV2	CASREDRALETQYF	TGTGCCAGCAGAGAGGACAGAGCCCTGGAGACCCAGTACTTC
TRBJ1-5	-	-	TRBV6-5	CAVHQGNQPQHF	TGTGCCGTTCACCAGGGTAATCAGCCCCAGCATTTT
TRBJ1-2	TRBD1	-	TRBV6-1	CASSEGGQGAGYGYTF	TGTGCCAGCAGTGAAGGCGGGCAGGGGGCTGGCTATGGCTACACCTTC
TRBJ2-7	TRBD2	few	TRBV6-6	CASNPSGGYEQYF	TGTGCCAGCAACCCTAGCGGGGGCTACGAGCAGTACTTC
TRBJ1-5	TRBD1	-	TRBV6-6	CASTSGQGYQPQHF	TGTGCCAGCACCTCGGGACAGGGATACCAGCCCCAGCATTTT
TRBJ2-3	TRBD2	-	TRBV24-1	CATSVAGGTDTQYF	TGTGCCACCAGTGTAGCGGGGGGGACAGATACGCAGTATTTT
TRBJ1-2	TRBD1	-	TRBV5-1	CASSPQGADYGYTF	TGCGCCAGCAGCCCACAGGGGGCTGACTATGGCTACACCTTC
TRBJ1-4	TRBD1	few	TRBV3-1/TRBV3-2	CASSQDPGQTHEKLFF	TGTGCCAGCAGCCAAGACCCGGGACAGACACACGAAAAACTGTTTTTT
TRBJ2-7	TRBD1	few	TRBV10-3	CAISAGQGTYEQYF	TGTGCCATCAGTGCTGGACAGGGGACCTACGAGCAGTACTTC